A single sample gave rise to the 31 T cell receptor beta chains below, sequenced in a study of regulatory T cells in long-lasting Graves disease. Time point of the sample: newly diagnosed GD, antithyroid drugs for less than 3 months. Isolated PBMC RNA provided the starting material for the TCR library. Building the TCR beta libraries relied on iRepertoire HTBI primers, and CDR3 regions underwent Arm-PCR. MiXCR, run by TCRdb on the multiplex PCR reads, gives a single entry per CDR3 protein. The sample includes 300,000 to 400,000 distinct CDR3 sequences, 15% to 17% of them seen just once. This specimen was peripheral blood mononuclear cells (PBMCs), taken at new diagnosis, from a patient treated with antithyroid drugs. These receptors were obtained from a female donor with Graves disease.

The V and J genes are TRBV7-8 and TRBJ2-2; 8 positions agree with TRBD1. V gave up 0 bases and J gave up 5 bases; unmatched junction bases: 8. CDR3 length equals 17 residues. In germline, CDR1 is SGHVS, CDR2 FQNEAQ. This CDR3 is CASSLARQGFGTGELFF. CDR3 nucleotides: TGTGCCAGCAGCTTAGCCCGACAGGGGTTCGGGACCGGGGAGCTGTTTTTT. The complete variable domain, with remaining parts taken from reference TRBV7-8 and TRBJ2-2, reads GAGVSQSPRYKVAKRGQDVALRCDPISGHVSLFWYQQALGQGPEFLTYFQNEAQLDKSGLPSDRFFAERPEGSVSTLKIQRTQQEDSAVYLCASSLARQGFGTGELFFGEGSRLTVL.

This clonotype was recorded at least ten times. DNA for the CDR3: TGTGCTAGTGGTGGGACAGGGAACACTGAAGCTTTCTTT. This sequence encodes CASGGTGNTEAFF. The V gene is TRBV12-5, the J gene TRBJ1-1, with 8 bases identical to TRBD1. The V gene's germline CDR1 is LGHNT and CDR2 FRNRAP. Germline trimming cut 5 bases from V and 1 base from J; bases unmatched to any gene: 0. The CDR3 has 13 residues.

This chain links TRBV4-1 with TRBJ2-4; 7 positions match TRBD1. The V segment lost 6 bases and the J segment 0 bases; nucleotides outside the gene matches: 8. Per the germline V gene, CDR1 is MGHRA and CDR2 is YSYEKL. The CDR3 loop spans 16 amino acids. CDR3 bases: TGCGCCAGCAGTTACCGGGACAGACTAGCCAAAAACATTCAGTACTTC. Its protein product is CASSYRDRLAKNIQYF.

This clonotype came up many times. V and J are TRBV9 and TRBJ2-1, with 8 bases lining up with TRBD2. CDR1 SGDLS and CDR2 YYNGEE come from the germline V gene. CDR3 size: 17 residues. V lost 3 bases to trimming and J lost 2 bases; unmatched junction nucleotides: 10. For the CDR3, the DNA is TGTGCCAGCAGCGCCGACGGGGGGGGAGGCCCCTACAATGAGCAGTTCTTC. Translation gives CASSADGGGGPYNEQFF.

This clonotype has a count of ten or more. This chain links TRBV5-5 with TRBJ1-5; D might be TRBD1 (5 bases). The germline gives CDR1 SGHKS, CDR2 YYEKEE (reference sequence). The V and J ends lost 1 base and 3 bases respectively, with 11 bases between them. The CDR3 is 15 amino acids. The CDR3 sequence is CASSLYGANNQPQHF. CDR3 in DNA: TGTGCCAGCAGCTTGTATGGGGCGAACAATCAGCCCCAGCATTTT.

The sample holds a few counts of this clonotype. This chain links TRBV5-1 with TRBJ2-1, with TRBD2 matching over 9 bases. The CDR3 is 19 amino acids. Germline V gives CDR1 SGHRS, CDR2 YFSETQ. Trimming at V came to 1 base and at J to 4 bases, leaving 15 bases not matched to a gene. The chain's CDR3 is CASSLPAPCGRAVYNEQFF. Written as DNA, the CDR3 is TGCGCCAGCAGCTTGCCCGCTCCTTGCGGGAGGGCCGTATACAATGAGCAGTTCTTC. The variable domain in full, with the rest retrieved from reference TRBV5-1 and TRBJ2-1, is KAGVTQTPRYLIKTRGQQVTLSCSPISGHRSVSWYQQTPGQGLQFLFEYFSETQRNKGNFPGRFSGRQFSNSRSEMNVSTLELGDSALYLCASSLPAPCGRAVYNEQFFGPGTRLTVL.

This clonotype was observed a few times. The V and J genes are TRBV19 and TRBJ2-3; D is undetermined. This CDR3 is built from 14 residues. V was cut by 4 bases and J by 2 bases, with 10 bases left in between. Germline CDR1 LNHDA, CDR2 SQIVND (reference sequence). CDR3 bases: TGTGCCAGTAGTACCCGGGCTACCACAGATACGCAGTATTTT. Translating it yields CASSTRATTDTQYF.

This clonotype turned up a few times. This rearrangement joins TRBV12-3 or TRBV12-4 to TRBJ1-2; no reliable D call. This CDR3 contains 11 residues. V lost 8 bases to trimming and J lost 4 bases, with 8 bases between them. CDR3 sequence (DNA): TGTGCCAGCCGGTTGGGCTATGGCTACACCTTC. Its translation is CASRLGYGYTF.

The V and J genes are TRBV7-9 and TRBJ2-1, with a tentative D call TRBD1 (6 bases). Germline-derived CDR1 and CDR2 are SEHNR and FQNEAQ (reference sequence). The CDR3 runs 16 residues. Trimming removed 1 base from V and 4 bases from J, with 14 bases in between. CDR3 nucleotide sequence: TGTGCCAGCAGCTTAGTCGGACAGAGGGAGTACAATGAGCAGTTCTTC. This translates into CASSLVGQREYNEQFF.

This clonotype has ten or more counts. This CDR3 is CASSVVGGPGPWFYNEQFF. For the CDR3, the DNA is TGTGCCAGCAGCGTAGTCGGGGGACCCGGGCCCTGGTTCTACAATGAGCAGTTCTTC. The V and J genes are TRBV9 and TRBJ2-1; D perhaps matches TRBD2 (6 bases). The CDR3 runs 19 residues. V was cut by 0 bases and J by 3 bases, with 22 bases left in between. Per the germline V gene, CDR1 is SGDLS and CDR2 is YYNGEE.

There are many counts of this clonotype. The chain carries TRBV4-1 and TRBJ2-3; D is unresolved. There are 14 residues in the CDR3. Trimming removed 2 bases at V and 3 bases at J, with 9 bases between. The germline CDR1 and CDR2 sequences are MGHRA and YSYEKL. The CDR3 protein is CASSQFVKTDTQYF. CDR3 nucleotide sequence: TGCGCCAGCAGCCAATTTGTAAAGACAGATACGCAGTATTTT.

This clonotype was recorded a few times. The chain uses TRBV19 and TRBJ1-1; TRBD1 agrees at 7 bases. The V gene end was trimmed by 3 bases and the J gene end by 1 base; junction bases not matched to a gene: 2. Germline V gene data show CDR1 as LNHDA and CDR2 as SQIVND (reference sequence). This CDR3 is built from 14 residues. CDR3 nucleotides: TGTGCCAGTAGTATCGGACAGGCGAACACTGAAGCTTTCTTT. This encodes CASSIGQANTEAFF. The whole variable domain, filled in from reference TRBV19 and TRBJ1-1, reads DGGITQSPKYLFRKEGQNVTLSCEQNLNHDAMYWYRQDPGQGLRLIYYSQIVNDFQKGDIAEGYSVSREKKESFPLTVTSAQKNPTAFYLCASSIGQANTEAFFGQGTRLTVV.

This clonotype was found many times. V and J are TRBV11-2 and TRBJ1-3, with a weak D call TRBD1 (5 bases). The V gene's germline CDR1 is SGHAT and CDR2 FQNNGV. Trimming took 5 bases from V and 1 from J, leaving 15 bases between them. This CDR3 has 16 amino acids. The CDR3 DNA reads TGTGCCAGCAGCAACCAACAGGTTGGATCTGGAAACACCATATATTTT. Amino acids: CASSNQQVGSGNTIYF. The variable domain in full, completed from reference TRBV11-2 and TRBJ1-3, reads EAGVAQSPRYKIIEKRQSVAFWCNPISGHATLYWYQQILGQGPKLLIQFQNNGVVDDSQLPKDRFSAERLKGVDSTLKIQPAKLEDSAVYLCASSNQQVGSGNTIYFGEGSWLTVV.

This clonotype has more than one count but fewer than ten. The J gene is TRBJ2-5, the V gene TRBV9; D remains unclear. This CDR3 has 14 amino acids. V was clipped by 5 bases and J by 5 bases, with 16 bases between them. Germline lookup yields CDR1 SGDLS and CDR2 YYNGEE. This CDR3 is CASSAPRKDETQYF. For the CDR3, the DNA is TGTGCCAGCAGTGCTCCTCGGAAAGACGAGACCCAGTACTTC.

This clonotype was counted ten times or more. The chain uses TRBV12-5 and TRBJ2-1, with TRBD1 matching over 7 bases. The CDR3 extends over 16 amino acids. The ends lost 8 bases at V and 3 bases at J; junction bases unmatched: 13. Germline V gives CDR1 LGHNT, CDR2 FRNRAP. CDR3 sequence: CASFHPSGTVYNEQFF. Written as DNA, the CDR3 is TGTGCTAGTTTTCACCCGTCCGGGACAGTCTACAATGAGCAGTTCTTC.

This clonotype was recorded many times. The genes are TRBV2 and TRBJ2-1; D perhaps matches TRBD1 (6 bases). The germline gives CDR1 SNHLY, CDR2 FYNNEI. V shed 4 bases and J shed 7 bases, with 11 bases lying between them. The CDR3 has 13 amino acids. The DNA of the CDR3 is TGTGCCAGCAGTGTGAGGGGGTTAAATGAGCAGTTCTTC. As protein: CASSVRGLNEQFF.

The table lists this clonotype with many counts. This chain connects TRBV7-2 to TRBJ2-1, with 12 bases fitting TRBD2. The CDR3 loop spans 19 amino acids. Germline V gene data show CDR1 as SGHTA and CDR2 as FQGNSA. V shed 3 bases, J shed 1 base, and the junction held 10 bases outside the gene matches. CDR3 amino acids: CASSFPRLAGADSYNEQFF. CDR3 in DNA: TGTGCCAGCAGCTTCCCTCGACTAGCGGGGGCAGATTCCTACAATGAGCAGTTCTTC.

The rearrangement uses TRBV2 and TRBJ1-2, with D unresolved. CDR1 is SNHLY, CDR2 FYNNEI, per germline. The CDR3 consists of 17 residues. Between the trimmed V and J ends, which lost 3 bases and 0 bases, there was a span of 17 bases. The CDR3 bases are TGTGCCAGCAGTGACGGGATGGGCTATCCAGCTAACTATGGCTACACCTTC. Protein sequence: CASSDGMGYPANYGYTF. Full variable domain (remainder filled in from reference TRBV2 and TRBJ1-2): EPEVTQTPSHQVTQMGQEVILRCVPISNHLYFYWYRQILGQKVEFLVSFYNNEISEKSEIFDDQFSVERPDGSNFTLKIRSTKLEDSAMYFCASSDGMGYPANYGYTFGSGTRLTVV.

This clonotype was seen only a few times. V and J are TRBV3-1 and TRBJ2-5; D not certain. V gave up 6 bases and J gave up 1 base, with 12 bases separating them. This CDR3 has 14 residues. From germline, CDR1 is LGHDT and CDR2 YNNKEL (reference sequence). CDR3 amino acids: CASRSVRSQETQYF. The CDR3, as DNA: TGTGCCAGCAGGTCCGTGAGATCCCAAGAGACCCAGTACTTC.

This clonotype was observed at least ten times. The V call is TRBV2, the J call TRBJ2-1; D is uncertain. The V gene lost 6 bases and the J gene lost 7 bases, with 7 bases spanning the gap. Germline CDR1 SNHLY, CDR2 FYNNEI. CDR3 length: 11 residues. The CDR3 DNA reads as TGTGCCAGCAGCCGGGTGAATGAGCAGTTCTTC. Protein product: CASSRVNEQFF.

This clonotype was counted at least ten times. DNA for the CDR3: TGCAGCGTTGAAGGGGTTCGGTCCTACGAGCAGTACTTC. It encodes CSVEGVRSYEQYF. The chain combines TRBV29-1 with TRBJ2-7; D is unresolved. Germline loops: CDR1 SQVTM, CDR2 ANQGSEA. The V end was cut by 1 base, the J end by 1 base, with 8 bases between. This CDR3 is built from 13 residues.

This clonotype was counted ten times or more. The rearrangement uses TRBV7-2 and TRBJ2-7, with 11 bases identical to TRBD2. CDR1 SGHTA and CDR2 FQGNSA come from the germline V gene. The J segment lost 2 bases and the V segment lost 6 bases, leaving 6 bases of the junction unmatched. The CDR3 length is 15 residues. The CDR3 loop reads CASSRIAGGPYEQYF. Written as DNA, the CDR3 is TGTGCCAGCAGTCGAATAGCGGGGGGGCCCTACGAGCAGTACTTC. The whole variable domain, remainder taken from reference TRBV7-2 and TRBJ2-7, is GAGVSQSPSNKVTEKGKDVELRCDPISGHTALYWYRQSLGQGLEFLIYFQGNSAPDKSGLPSDRFSAERTGGSVSTLTIQRTQQEDSAVYLCASSRIAGGPYEQYFGPGTRLTVT.

This clonotype was observed at least ten times. The V call is TRBV29-1, the J call TRBJ1-1; 7 bases agree with TRBD1. V dropped 7 bases and J dropped 4; count of bases not matched to a gene: 9. CDR3 size: 13 residues. Germline values: CDR1 SQVTM, CDR2 ANQGSEA. The CDR3 loop is CSASRQGVTEAFF. The CDR3 DNA sequence: TGCAGCGCCTCGAGACAGGGTGTCACTGAAGCTTTCTTT. The whole variable domain, filled in from reference TRBV29-1 and TRBJ1-1, reads SAVISQKPSRDICQRGTSLTIQCQVDSQVTMMFWYRQQPGQSLTLIATANQGSEATYESGFVIDKFPISRPNLTFSTLTVSNMSPEDSSIYLCSASRQGVTEAFFGQGTRLTVV.

V usage is TRBV11-2 and J usage is TRBJ2-1, with D possibly TRBD2 on 7 matching bases. Trimming took off 3 bases at V and 9 bases at J, with 15 bases between the two ends. The CDR3 is 14 amino acids. Germline lookup yields CDR1 SGHAT and CDR2 FQNNGV. The DNA for the CDR3 is TGTGCCAGCAGCTTGACTAGCTGGGGGCTTGAGCAGTTCTTC. Translated: CASSLTSWGLEQFF.

The sample holds many counts of this clonotype. This rearrangement joins TRBV5-1 to TRBJ2-7; no clear D gene. This CDR3 has 15 residues. CDR1 SGHRS and CDR2 YFSETQ come from the germline V gene. The V gene lost 1 base and the J gene lost 2 bases, with 13 bases spanning the gap. CDR3 amino acids: CASSLRAGYTYEQYF. The CDR3 nucleotides are TGCGCCAGCAGCTTGAGAGCAGGATATACCTACGAGCAGTACTTC.

This rearrangement joins TRBV5-1 to TRBJ2-2; TRBD1 matches at 8 bases. This CDR3 spans 15 amino acids. CDR1 SGHRS and CDR2 YFSETQ come from the germline V gene. After removal of 6 bases from V and 4 bases from J, the junction contained 8 bases not matched to a gene. The CDR3 DNA is TGCGCCAGCACCGCTCCAGGACAGGGCACCGGGGAGCTGTTTTTT. Translation: CASTAPGQGTGELFF.

The V gene is TRBV12-3 or TRBV12-4, the J gene TRBJ2-7; 7 bases line up with TRBD1. V gave up 6 bases and J gave up 6 bases; unmatched junction bases: 5. This CDR3 is built from 12 residues. The CDR3 loop is CASSRDRTEQYF. DNA for the CDR3: TGTGCCAGCAGCAGGGACAGAACCGAGCAGTACTTC.

As for this clonotype: This may arise from a read error, as a much more abundant clone is one base away. The V gene is TRBV7-6, the J gene TRBJ1-1; TRBD1 is a possible D gene (6 bases). This CDR3 is built from 14 residues. V was cut by 1 base and J by 4 bases, with 10 bases left in between. Per germline, CDR1 SGHVS and CDR2 FNYEAQ. CDR3 in DNA: TGTGCCAGCAGCTTAGGGGGGCACACCACTGAAGCTTTCTTT. Encoded protein: CASSLGGHTTEAFF.

This clonotype has just a few counts. The chain recombines TRBV7-6 with TRBJ2-6, with unresolved D. Germline V gene lookup returns CDR1 SGHVS and CDR2 FNYEAQ. CDR3 length: 15 residues. The V end lost 3 bases, the J end lost 0 bases, and 6 bases lay between the germline ends. CDR3 in amino acids: CASSFEFSGANVLTF. As DNA, the CDR3 is TGTGCCAGCAGCTTCGAGTTCTCTGGGGCCAACGTCCTGACTTTC.

This clonotype appeared many times. The chain links TRBV6-2 or TRBV6-3 to TRBJ1-5, with D possibly being TRBD1 (5 bases). Germline assignment: CDR1 MNHEY and CDR2 SVGEGT. This CDR3 contains 17 residues. Trimming removed 6 bases at V and 0 bases at J, with 18 bases between. CDR3 sequence reads: CASRPNPGEYSNQPQHF. In DNA form, the CDR3 reads TGTGCCAGCAGGCCGAACCCGGGGGAATATAGCAATCAGCCCCAGCATTTT.

This clonotype was observed a few times. The chain joins TRBV28 to TRBJ1-2; D gene ambiguous. Deletions cut 6 bases from V and 3 bases from J, with 14 bases between. The CDR3 covers 14 residues. Germline lookup yields CDR1 MDHEN and CDR2 SYDVKM. The CDR3 bases are TGTGCCAGCAGGGAGGACGGATGGGACTATGGCTACACCTTC. Translated, it gives CASREDGWDYGYTF.